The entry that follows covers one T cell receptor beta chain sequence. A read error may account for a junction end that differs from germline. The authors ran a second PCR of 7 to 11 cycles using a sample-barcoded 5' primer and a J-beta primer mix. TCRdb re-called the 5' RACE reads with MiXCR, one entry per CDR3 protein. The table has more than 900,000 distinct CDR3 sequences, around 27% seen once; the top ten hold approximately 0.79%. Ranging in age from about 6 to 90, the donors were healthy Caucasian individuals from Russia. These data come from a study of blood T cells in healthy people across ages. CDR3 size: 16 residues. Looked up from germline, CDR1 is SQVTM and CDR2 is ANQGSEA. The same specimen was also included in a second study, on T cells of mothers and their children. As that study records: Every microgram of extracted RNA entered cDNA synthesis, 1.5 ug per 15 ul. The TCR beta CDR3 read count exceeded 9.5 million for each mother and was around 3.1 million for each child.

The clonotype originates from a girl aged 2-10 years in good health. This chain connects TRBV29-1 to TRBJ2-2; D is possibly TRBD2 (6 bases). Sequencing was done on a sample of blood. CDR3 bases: TGCAGCGTTGAAGACGTAATCTCGCGGGGCACCGGGGAGCTGCTTTTT. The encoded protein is CSVEDVISRGTGELLF.